A selection of T cell receptor beta chains follows, all from one sample in a study of T cells after yellow fever vaccination. TCRdb recomputed calls from the 5' RACE reads with MiXCR, one row per CDR3 protein. Among about 120,000 distinct CDR3 sequences listed, under 9% were seen once. This specimen consisted of CD8+ T cells sorted from PBMCs, obtained 45 days after the yellow fever booster vaccination. The receptors come from a man aged 25-45 years who received the YFV17D yellow fever vaccine. The conserved cysteine and the conserved F or W are not part of the CDR3 here. The size entry is marked missing in some rows and otherwise reads once, few, many or a size class.

clone_size j_call v_call cdr3_aa
many TRBJ2-4 TRBV7-4 ASSLVVRLAKNIQY
many TRBJ2-2 TRBV12-3/TRBV12-4 ASSFYGRASGGELF
many TRBJ2-7 TRBV7-2 ASSQTSTEQY
- TRBJ1-1 TRBV28 ASEPGGTEAF
many TRBJ2-7 TRBV29-1 SATTSGSHEQY
many TRBJ2-7 TRBV9 ASSPRPGAEQY
many TRBJ2-3 TRBV6-5 ASSYSIPSSADTQY
many TRBJ2-7 TRBV20-1 SARSNAGTSVTYEQY
few TRBJ2-5 TRBV19 ASSIGLAEERETQY
many TRBJ1-5 TRBV7-9 ASSLGGRGQGQPQH
- TRBJ2-7 TRBV20-1 SASGRHSYEQY
few TRBJ1-2 TRBV7-2 ASSARDSYYGYT